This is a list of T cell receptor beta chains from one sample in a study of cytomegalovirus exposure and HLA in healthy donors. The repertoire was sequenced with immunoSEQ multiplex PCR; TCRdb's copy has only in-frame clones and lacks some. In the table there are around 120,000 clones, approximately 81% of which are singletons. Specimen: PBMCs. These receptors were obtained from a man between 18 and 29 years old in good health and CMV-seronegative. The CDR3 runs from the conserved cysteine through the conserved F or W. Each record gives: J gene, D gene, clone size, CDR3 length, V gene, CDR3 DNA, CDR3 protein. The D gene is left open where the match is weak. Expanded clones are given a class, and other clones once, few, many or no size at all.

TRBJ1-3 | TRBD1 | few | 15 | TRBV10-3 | TGTGCCATCAGCCACGAGACAGGGTCTGGAAACACCATATATTTT | CAISHETGSGNTIYF
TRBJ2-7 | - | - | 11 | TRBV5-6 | TGTGCCAGCAGCGACTCCTACGAGCAGTACTTC | CASSDSYEQYF
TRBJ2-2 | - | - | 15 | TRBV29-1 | TGCAGCGTTGACCTAGGGGGGGCGGGAACCGGGGAGCTGTTTTTT | CSVDLGGAGTGELFF
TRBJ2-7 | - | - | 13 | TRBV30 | TGTGCCTGGAGTGTCGTCACAGATGGCGAGCAGTACTTC | CAWSVVTDGEQYF
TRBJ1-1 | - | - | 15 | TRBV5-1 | TGCGCCAGCAGCTTTATGGCAGACATGAACACTGAAGCTTTCTTT | CASSFMADMNTEAFF
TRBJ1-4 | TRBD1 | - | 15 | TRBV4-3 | TGCGCCAGCAGCCAAGATGGACAGGGCTCTGAAGAACTGTTTTTT | CASSQDGQGSEELFF
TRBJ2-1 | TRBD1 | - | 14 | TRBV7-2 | TGTGCCAGCAGCGCTTTACAGGGGATTTATGAGCAGTTCTTC | CASSALQGIYEQFF
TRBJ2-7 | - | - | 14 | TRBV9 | TGTGCCAGCAGCGGACAGGTTGGGTCCTACGAGCAGTACTTC | CASSGQVGSYEQYF
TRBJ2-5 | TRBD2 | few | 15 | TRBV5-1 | TGCGCCAGCGGATTAGGGTTCCGGGAGGAAGAGACCCAGTACTTC | CASGLGFREEETQYF
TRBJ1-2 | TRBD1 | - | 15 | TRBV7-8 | TGTGCCAGCAGCTTAAGACAGGGGGAAGTCTATGGCTACACCTTC | CASSLRQGEVYGYTF
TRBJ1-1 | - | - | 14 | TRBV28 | TGTGCCAGCAGTTTGGAAAAAAAGGGGGCTGAAGCTTTCTTT | CASSLEKKGAEAFF
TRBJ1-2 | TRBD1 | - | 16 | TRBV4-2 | TGTGCCAGCAGCCAGTCCGGGACAGGGGCCCCCTATGGCTACACCTTC | CASSQSGTGAPYGYTF
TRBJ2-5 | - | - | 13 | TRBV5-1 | TGCGCCAGCAGCTTTGACGGGCAAGAGACCCAGTACTTC | CASSFDGQETQYF
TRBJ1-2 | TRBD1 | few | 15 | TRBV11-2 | TGTGCCAGCAGCTCACGACAGGGCGTCAAGTATGGCTACACCTTC | CASSSRQGVKYGYTF
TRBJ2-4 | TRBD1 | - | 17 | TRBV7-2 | TGTGCCAGCAGCCCCAGGACAGGGCCTCTAGCCAAAAACATTCAGTACTTC | CASSPRTGPLAKNIQYF
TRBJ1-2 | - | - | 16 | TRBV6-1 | TGTGCCAGCAGTGAATGGGTCCAGGCCCCTAACTATGGCTACACCTTC | CASSEWVQAPNYGYTF